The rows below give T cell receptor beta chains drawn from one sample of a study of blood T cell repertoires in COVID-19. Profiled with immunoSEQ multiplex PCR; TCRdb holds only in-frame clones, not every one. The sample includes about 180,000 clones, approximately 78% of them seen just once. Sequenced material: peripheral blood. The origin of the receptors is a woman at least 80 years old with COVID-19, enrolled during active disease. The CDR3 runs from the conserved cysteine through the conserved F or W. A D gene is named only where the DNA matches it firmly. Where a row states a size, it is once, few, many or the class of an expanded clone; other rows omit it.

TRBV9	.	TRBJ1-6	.	CASSPRGMLRPLHF	TGTGCCAGCAGCCCTAGAGGGATGCTAAGACCCCTCCACTTT
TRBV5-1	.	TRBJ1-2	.	CASSLTGRWDGYTF	TGCGCCAGCAGCTTGACGGGGAGGTGGGATGGCTACACCTTC
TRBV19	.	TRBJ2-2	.	CASSLKQGPGELFF	TGTGCCAGTAGTTTAAAACAGGGCCCCGGGGAGCTGTTTTTT
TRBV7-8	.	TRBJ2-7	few	CASSLEGDYHEQYF	TGTGCCAGCAGCTTAGAAGGAGACTACCACGAGCAGTACTTC
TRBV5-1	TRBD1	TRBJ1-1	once	CASSLGQGAGERINTEAFF	TGCGCCAGCAGCTTGGGGCAGGGGGCAGGGGAAAGAATAAACACTGAAGCTTTCTTT
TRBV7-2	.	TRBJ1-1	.	CASSLAPGVDTEAFF	TGTGCCAGCAGCTTAGCCCCGGGGGTAGACACTGAAGCTTTCTTT
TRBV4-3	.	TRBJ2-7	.	CASSQALLSYEQYF	TGCGCCAGCAGCCAAGCTCTCCTCTCCTACGAGCAGTACTTC
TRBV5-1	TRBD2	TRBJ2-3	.	CASSRRGADTQYF	TGCGCCAGCAGCCGCCGGGGGGCAGATACGCAGTATTTT
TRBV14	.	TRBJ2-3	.	CASSQDPGLLTDTQYF	TGTGCCAGCAGCCAAGACCCAGGGCTTCTCACAGATACGCAGTATTTT
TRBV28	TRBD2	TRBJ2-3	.	CASSLELAGDPTDTQYF	TGTGCCAGCAGTTTGGAACTAGCGGGAGACCCCACAGATACGCAGTATTTT
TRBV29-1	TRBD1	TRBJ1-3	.	CSVAQGAQGNTIYF	TGCAGCGTGGCGCAGGGGGCGCAAGGAAACACCATATATTTT
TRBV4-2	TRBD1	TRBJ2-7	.	CASSQVEGQASYEQYF	TGTGCCAGCAGCCAAGTAGAAGGACAGGCCTCCTACGAGCAGTACTTC
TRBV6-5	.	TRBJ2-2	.	CASSRTPGGTGELFF	TGTGCCAGCAGCCGGACACCTGGTGGGACCGGGGAGCTGTTTTTT
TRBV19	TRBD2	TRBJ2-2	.	CASTRLAGDTGELFF	TGTGCCAGTACGCGCCTAGCGGGAGACACCGGGGAGCTGTTTTTT
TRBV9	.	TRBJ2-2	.	CASSVDVANTGELFF	TGTGCCAGCAGCGTAGATGTAGCGAACACCGGGGAGCTGTTTTTT
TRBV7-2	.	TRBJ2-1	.	CASSLQVVAYNEQFF	TGTGCCAGCAGCTTGCAGGTAGTAGCCTACAATGAGCAGTTCTTC
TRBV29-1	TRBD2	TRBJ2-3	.	CSVELAGDGPQYF	TGCAGCGTTGAGTTAGCGGGAGATGGTCCGCAGTATTTT
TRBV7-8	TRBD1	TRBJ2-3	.	CASSLRGPDTQYF	TGTGCCAGCAGCTTAAGGGGGCCAGATACGCAGTATTTT
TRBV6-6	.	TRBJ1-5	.	CASSYGGGPNQPQHF	TGTGCCAGCAGTTACGGTGGAGGACCCAATCAGCCCCAGCATTTT
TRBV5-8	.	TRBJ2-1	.	CASSLEAVLLEQFF	TGTGCCAGCAGCTTGGAGGCTGTGCTACTAGAGCAGTTCTTC
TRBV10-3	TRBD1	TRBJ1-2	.	CAIRATGTGVGGYGYTF	TGTGCCATCAGAGCTACCGGGACAGGGGTCGGAGGCTATGGCTACACCTTC
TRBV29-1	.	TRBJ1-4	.	CSVGGTNEKLFF	TGCAGCGTTGGAGGTACTAATGAAAAACTGTTTTTT
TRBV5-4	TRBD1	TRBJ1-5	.	CASSATGGREQPQHF	TGTGCCAGCAGCGCGACAGGGGGCAGGGAGCAGCCCCAGCATTTT
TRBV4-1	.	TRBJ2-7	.	CASSQEARLDNEQYF	TGCGCCAGCAGCCAAGAAGCGCGACTAGATAACGAGCAGTACTTC